These T cell receptor beta chains were read from a single sample in a study of T cells in tuberculosis. The repertoire was sequenced with immunoSEQ multiplex PCR; TCRdb's copy has only in-frame clones and lacks some. Seen here are tens of thousands of clones, roughly 95% observed once, and the top ten hold over 6.5%. The source material was PBMCs. The origin of the receptors is a donor aged 10-30 years with latent tuberculosis or without tuberculosis infection. Both conserved end residues are part of each CDR3. A D gene is named only where the DNA matches it firmly. Not every row has a clone size; where given, it reads once, few, many or a size class.

>NA|TRBJ2-7|NA|TRBV6-5
CASSGSGGHGEQYF
TGTGCCAGCAGTGGCTCAGGTGGGCATGGCGAGCAGTACTTC
>TRBD2|TRBJ2-1|NA|TRBV7-2
CASSLGGLAGGPGYNEQFF
TGTGCCAGCAGCTTAGGGGGACTAGCGGGAGGACCGGGCTACAATGAGCAGTTCTTC
>TRBD1|TRBJ2-7|NA|TRBV4-1
CASSHSTGVDYEQYF
TGCGCCAGCAGCCATTCGACAGGGGTTGACTACGAGCAGTACTTC
>NA|TRBJ2-7|NA|TRBV6-4
CASSEQRPHYKTYEQYF
TGTGCCAGCAGTGAACAGAGACCACATTATAAAACCTACGAGCAGTACTTC
>NA|TRBJ2-1|NA|TRBV28
CASRTPGRDYNEQFF
TGTGCCAGCAGGACCCCGGGGCGGGATTACAATGAGCAGTTCTTC
>NA|TRBJ1-1|NA|TRBV18
CASSPLPGNTEAFF
TGTGCCAGCTCACCATTACCCGGGAACACTGAAGCTTTCTTT
>NA|TRBJ2-3|NA|TRBV6-5
CASSSLDWPRDTQYF
TGTGCCAGCAGTTCCCTGGACTGGCCACGGGATACGCAGTATTTT
>NA|TRBJ2-2|NA|TRBV6-1
CASTPVANTGELFF
TGTGCCAGCACCCCAGTCGCGAACACCGGGGAGCTGTTTTTT
>TRBD2|TRBJ2-5|NA|TRBV11-3
CASSFAGAETQYF
TGTGCCAGCAGCTTTGCGGGAGCAGAGACCCAGTACTTC
>NA|TRBJ2-1|once|TRBV7-6
CASSLVDEQFF
TGTGCCAGCAGCTTAGTCGATGAGCAGTTCTTC
>TRBD2|TRBJ2-2|NA|TRBV6-6
CASSLTRTSGELFF
TGTGCCAGCAGTTTGACAAGGACTAGCGGGGAGCTGTTTTTT
>NA|TRBJ2-7|once|TRBV7-6
CASSLDPGVQYF
TGTGCCAGCAGCTTAGACCCGGGTGTGCAGTACTTC
>NA|TRBJ1-2|NA|TRBV16
CASSQSQTANYGYTF
TGTGCCAGCAGCCAAAGCCAGACAGCTAACTATGGCTACACCTTC
>NA|TRBJ1-5|NA|TRBV30
CAWSVGQPNQPQHF
TGTGCCTGGAGTGTCGGTCAACCTAATCAGCCCCAGCATTTT
>NA|TRBJ2-5|NA|TRBV19
CASSIEGYEDRETQYF
TGTGCCAGTAGTATAGAGGGCTACGAAGACCGGGAGACCCAGTACTTC
>TRBD1|TRBJ1-2|NA|TRBV7-2
CASSLPLGTAYGYTF
TGTGCCAGCAGCTTACCTTTGGGGACAGCCTATGGCTACACCTTC
>NA|TRBJ1-2|few|TRBV2
CASRPGYGYTF
TGTGCCAGCAGGCCAGGATATGGCTACACCTTC
>TRBD1|TRBJ2-7|NA|TRBV19
CASSGTGEKYEQYF
TGTGCCAGTAGTGGGACAGGGGAAAAATACGAGCAGTACTTC
>TRBD1|TRBJ2-7|medium-sized|TRBV7-9
CATRDSTPSYEQYF
TGTGCCACACGGGACAGCACCCCTAGCTACGAGCAGTACTTC
>TRBD1|TRBJ1-1|few|TRBV6-1
CASSSPGTGITEAFF
TGTGCCAGCAGTTCCCCCGGGACAGGGATAACTGAAGCTTTCTTT
>NA|TRBJ1-4|once|TRBV11-2
CASSLGQDNEKLFF
TGTGCCAGCAGCTTAGGGCAGGATAATGAAAAACTGTTTTTT
>NA|TRBJ2-7|few|TRBV4-1
CASSQEGGASAPAYEQYF
TGCGCCAGCAGCCAAGAGGGGGGGGCTAGCGCACCAGCCTACGAGCAGTACTTC
>TRBD2|TRBJ2-7|once|TRBV28
CASSPTSGGTKQYF
TGTGCCAGCAGTCCGACTAGCGGGGGAACGAAGCAGTACTTC
>NA|TRBJ2-2|NA|TRBV2
CASSEAGAGALFF
TGTGCCAGCAGTGAAGCGGGGGCAGGGGCGTTGTTTTTT
>NA|TRBJ2-1|NA|TRBV15
CATSSLGSNEQFF
TGTGCCACCAGCAGTCTGGGCAGCAATGAGCAGTTCTTC
>TRBD1|TRBJ1-2|NA|TRBV28
CASSHRDRESHGYTF
TGTGCCAGCAGCCACCGGGACAGGGAATCCCATGGCTACACCTTC
>NA|TRBJ2-1|NA|TRBV6-4
CASSASEKGEQFF
TGTGCCAGCAGTGCTAGCGAAAAGGGGGAGCAGTTCTTC
>TRBD2|TRBJ2-2|NA|TRBV29-1
CSVGGGGRGTGELFF
TGCAGCGTTGGGGGCGGCGGGAGAGGCACCGGGGAGCTGTTTTTT
>TRBD2|TRBJ2-5|NA|TRBV7-3
CASSFDGHGGETQYF
TGTGCCAGCAGCTTCGACGGACACGGGGGGGAGACCCAGTACTTC
>TRBD1|TRBJ1-5|NA|TRBV28
CASSGGQGDQPQHF
TGTGCCAGCAGCGGGGGACAGGGGGATCAGCCCCAGCATTTT
>NA|TRBJ2-6|few|TRBV28
CASSYESSGANVLTF
TGTGCCAGCAGTTACGAGTCCTCTGGGGCCAACGTCCTGACTTTC
>NA|TRBJ2-7|NA|TRBV4-3
CASSRDFLSSYEQYF
TGCGCCAGCTCTCGGGACTTCCTAAGCTCCTACGAGCAGTACTTC
>NA|TRBJ1-3|NA|TRBV2
CASSGNQGGNTIYF
TGTGCCAGCAGTGGGAATCAGGGCGGAAACACCATATATTTT
>NA|TRBJ2-2|once|TRBV19
CASSQDHTGELFF
TGTGCCAGTAGTCAGGATCACACCGGGGAGCTGTTTTTT
>TRBD2|TRBJ2-7|NA|TRBV28
CATTGGGSGSYYEQYF
TGTGCCACTACGGGAGGAGGAAGCGGGAGTTATTACGAGCAGTACTTC
>TRBD1|TRBJ1-3|NA|TRBV29-1
CSVGQESGNTIYF
TGCAGCGTCGGACAGGAATCTGGAAACACCATATATTTT
>TRBD1|TRBJ1-4|NA|TRBV5-1
CASSPRTGSNEKLFF
TGCGCCAGCAGCCCACGGACAGGGAGTAATGAAAAACTGTTTTTT
>NA|TRBJ1-1|NA|TRBV7-9
CASSNNSPFLNTEAFF
TGTGCCAGCAGCAACAACAGCCCGTTCCTGAACACTGAAGCTTTCTTT
>NA|TRBJ1-2|NA|TRBV6-1
CASSEPFYGYTF
TGTGCCAGCAGTGAACCCTTCTATGGCTACACCTTC
>NA|TRBJ2-1|NA|TRBV7-8
CASIPSSRGEQFF
TGTGCCAGCATCCCATCGTCACGGGGGGAGCAGTTCTTC
>TRBD1|TRBJ1-1|NA|TRBV5-1
CASSTDRDTEAFF
TGCGCCAGCAGCACTGACAGGGACACTGAAGCTTTCTTT
>TRBD1|TRBJ2-7|NA|TRBV19
CASSKPDRVAGEQYF
TGTGCCAGTAGTAAACCCGACAGGGTCGCGGGCGAGCAGTACTTC
>NA|TRBJ2-5|NA|TRBV2
CASLSRGQETQYF
TGTGCCAGCTTGTCCCGGGGACAAGAGACCCAGTACTTC
>NA|TRBJ2-1|NA|TRBV27
CASSLFFAGESYNEQFF
TGTGCCAGCAGTTTATTTTTTGCGGGCGAATCCTACAATGAGCAGTTCTTC
>NA|TRBJ2-7|NA|TRBV27
CASSRNYEQYF
TGTGCCAGCAGCCGTAACTACGAGCAGTACTTC
>NA|TRBJ1-5|NA|TRBV30
CAWSGAGNIKPQHF
TGTGCCTGGAGTGGGGCAGGGAACATCAAGCCCCAGCATTTT
>NA|TRBJ1-4|NA|TRBV7-9
CASSRLITEGQSNEKLFF
TGTGCCAGCAGCCGTTTGATAACGGAGGGGCAGTCTAATGAAAAACTGTTTTTT
>TRBD1|TRBJ1-1|once|TRBV5-1
CASSWQGERTEAFF
TGCGCCAGCAGCTGGCAGGGGGAAAGGACTGAAGCTTTCTTT
>NA|TRBJ1-1|NA|TRBV7-2
CASSLGGANTEAFF
TGTGCCAGCAGCTTAGGGGGCGCGAACACTGAAGCTTTCTTT
>NA|TRBJ2-5|NA|TRBV29-1
CSVGRYQETQYF
TGCAGCGTTGGCCGGTACCAAGAGACCCAGTACTTC
>TRBD2|TRBJ2-3|once|TRBV30
CAWGKVAGSITDTQYF
TGTGCCTGGGGGAAGGTAGCGGGGAGTATCACAGATACGCAGTATTTT
>NA|TRBJ2-3|NA|TRBV6-6
CASSYSSGGGDTQYF
TGTGCCAGCAGTTACTCGAGTGGGGGAGGAGATACGCAGTATTTT
>NA|TRBJ1-1|once|TRBV30
CASRQRLNTEAFF
TGTGCCTCCAGACAGAGACTGAACACTGAAGCTTTCTTT
>NA|TRBJ2-5|NA|TRBV27
CASSLKEGAGKTQYF
TGTGCCAGCAGTTTAAAAGAGGGGGCGGGAAAGACCCAGTACTTC